A selection of T cell receptor beta chains follows, all from one sample in a study of blood T cell repertoires in COVID-19. Here immunoSEQ multiplex PCR was the method, and the copy in TCRdb shows in-frame clones only, minus some. The profile shows roughly 190,000 clones, 94% of them singletons. Sample: peripheral blood. Receptor source: a man aged 25-45 years with COVID-19, enrolled during active disease. Both conserved end residues are part of each CDR3. The D gene is left open where the match is weak. Size values are once, few and many counts, or a class for expanded clones, and some rows have none.

v_call	clone_size	d_call	j_call	cdr3_aa	cdr3_nt
TRBV6-5	NA	NA	TRBJ2-1	CASSSLRSVRNEQFF	TGTGCCAGCAGTTCCCTGCGGTCGGTTAGGAATGAGCAGTTCTTC
TRBV4-1	NA	TRBD2	TRBJ2-3	CASSLSGGLTDTQYF	TGCGCCAGCAGCTTATCGGGGGGTCTCACAGATACGCAGTATTTT
TRBV30	NA	NA	TRBJ1-3	CAWSVGGMDSGNTIYF	TGTGCCTGGAGTGTGGGAGGGATGGACTCTGGAAACACCATATATTTT
TRBV5-1	NA	NA	TRBJ2-1	CASSLAGGQFF	TGCGCCAGCAGCTTGGCCGGGGGGCAGTTCTTC
TRBV11-2	NA	NA	TRBJ2-3	CASSLDRGEGDTQYF	TGTGCCAGCAGCTTAGATAGAGGCGAAGGAGATACGCAGTATTTT
TRBV27	NA	NA	TRBJ1-4	CASSIYGTNEKLFF	TGTGCCAGCAGTATTTACGGGACTAATGAAAAACTGTTTTTT
TRBV18	NA	NA	TRBJ2-1	CASSPPSGSVINEQFF	TGTGCCAGCTCACCACCGTCAGGGTCAGTAATCAATGAGCAGTTCTTC
TRBV11-2	NA	NA	TRBJ1-5	CASSLRGGQPQHF	TGTGCCAGCAGCCTGCGGGGGGGTCAGCCCCAGCATTTT
TRBV13	NA	NA	TRBJ1-1	CASSFEGGVNTEAFF	TGTGCCAGCAGCTTTGAAGGGGGGGTGAACACTGAAGCTTTCTTT
TRBV19	NA	NA	TRBJ1-2	CASSFAGGNYGYTF	TGTGCCAGTAGTTTCGCCGGCGGTAACTATGGCTACACCTTC
TRBV12-3/TRBV12-4	NA	NA	TRBJ2-7	CASSWLSYEQYF	TGTGCCAGCAGTTGGCTCTCGTACGAGCAGTACTTC
TRBV18	NA	TRBD1	TRBJ1-4	CASSPRGTGDEKLFF	TGTGCCAGCTCCCCTCGGGGGACAGGGGATGAAAAACTGTTTTTT
TRBV7-9	NA	NA	TRBJ1-1	CASSLRTEYTEAFF	TGTGCCAGCAGCTTAAGAACAGAGTACACTGAAGCTTTCTTT
TRBV29-1	NA	TRBD1	TRBJ2-7	CSVDVTGATYEQYF	TGCAGCGTTGATGTGACAGGGGCTACCTACGAGCAGTACTTC
TRBV9	NA	TRBD1	TRBJ1-6	CASSSPGTGNSPLHF	TGTGCCAGCAGCAGCCCCGGGACAGGGAATTCACCCCTCCACTTT
TRBV4-1	once	NA	TRBJ1-1	CASSQDSIMESEAFF	TGCGCCAGCAGCCAAGATTCCATCATGGAGTCTGAAGCTTTCTTT
TRBV5-1	NA	TRBD1	TRBJ2-3	CASSWGTGASNTDTQYF	TGCGCCAGCAGCTGGGGGACAGGGGCCTCAAACACAGATACGCAGTATTTT
TRBV6-1	NA	NA	TRBJ2-2	CASSENRNTGELFF	TGTGCCAGCAGTGAGAACAGGAACACCGGGGAGCTGTTTTTT
TRBV5-1	NA	TRBD1	TRBJ2-2	CASSWGQSTGELFF	TGCGCCAGCAGCTGGGGACAGTCCACCGGGGAGCTGTTTTTT
TRBV6-4	NA	NA	TRBJ1-6	CASSATTGQNSPLHF	TGTGCCAGCAGTGCCACGACAGGCCAAAATTCACCCCTCCACTTT
TRBV5-1	NA	NA	TRBJ2-3	CASKGGAVTDTQYF	TGCGCCAGCAAGGGGGGGGCCGTCACAGATACGCAGTATTTT
TRBV9	once	NA	TRBJ1-6	CASSARDNSPLHF	TGTGCCAGCAGCGCCAGGGATAATTCACCCCTCCACTTT
TRBV19	NA	TRBD2	TRBJ2-1	CASAGTSGGRSYNEQFF	TGTGCCAGTGCCGGGACTAGCGGGGGCCGCTCCTACAATGAGCAGTTCTTC
TRBV27	NA	TRBD1	TRBJ1-2	CASSSTGFGYTF	TGTGCCAGCAGTTCGACAGGGTTTGGCTACACCTTC
TRBV4-1	NA	TRBD1	TRBJ2-7	CASSQELRDRVHEQYF	TGCGCCAGCAGCCAAGAACTCCGGGACAGGGTCCACGAGCAGTACTTC
TRBV21-1	NA	NA	TRBJ1-5	CASSKDIQPQHF	TGTGCCAGTAGCAAAGACATCCAGCCCCAGCATTTT
TRBV5-5	NA	NA	TRBJ2-2	CASSFGRVDTGELFF	TGTGCCAGCAGCTTCGGCAGGGTGGACACCGGGGAGCTGTTTTTT
TRBV6-6	NA	NA	TRBJ1-1	CASSRGQPHTEAFF	TGTGCCAGCAGCCGTGGACAGCCCCACACTGAAGCTTTCTTT
TRBV2	NA	TRBD1	TRBJ1-2	CASSAGQGAKGYTF	TGTGCCAGCAGCGCCGGACAGGGGGCGAAAGGCTACACCTTC
TRBV27	NA	TRBD1	TRBJ1-2	CASSLSPQGREGYTF	TGTGCCAGCAGTTTATCCCCACAGGGGCGTGAGGGCTACACCTTC
TRBV3-1/TRBV3-2	NA	TRBD2	TRBJ2-5	CASSQGIGTSGEETQYF	TGTGCCAGCAGCCAAGGGATAGGGACTAGCGGTGAAGAGACCCAGTACTTC
TRBV4-1	NA	NA	TRBJ1-1	CASSQGQGGTEAFF	TGCGCCAGCAGCCAAGGGCAGGGTGGGACTGAAGCTTTCTTT
TRBV5-5	NA	TRBD1	TRBJ2-7	CASSRTGQWTSYEQYF	TGTGCCAGCAGCCGAACGGGACAGTGGACCTCCTACGAGCAGTACTTC
TRBV12-3/TRBV12-4	NA	NA	TRBJ1-3	CASSLGQGNTIYF	TGTGCCAGCAGTTTGGGGCAGGGGAACACCATATATTTT
TRBV7-9	NA	NA	TRBJ2-6	CASSFFHSGANVLTF	TGTGCCAGCAGCTTTTTCCATTCTGGGGCCAACGTCCTGACTTTC
TRBV20-1	NA	NA	TRBJ2-3	CSASNSLVHKTDTQYF	TGCAGTGCCAGTAATTCACTCGTCCATAAAACAGATACGCAGTATTTT
TRBV11-2	NA	NA	TRBJ1-6	CASSPPTGSHSPLHF	TGTGCCAGCAGCCCACCAACAGGGAGCCATTCACCCCTCCACTTT
TRBV29-1	NA	NA	TRBJ1-4	CSVSRGTNEKLFF	TGCAGCGTGAGCCGGGGGACTAATGAAAAACTGTTTTTT
TRBV12-5	NA	TRBD1	TRBJ1-3	CASGLWTGPRSGNTIYF	TGTGCTAGTGGGTTATGGACAGGGCCCCGCTCTGGAAACACCATATATTTT
TRBV30	NA	NA	TRBJ1-4	CTWSVLREKLFF	TGTACCTGGAGTGTACTAAGAGAAAAACTGTTTTTT
TRBV4-1	NA	TRBD1	TRBJ1-6	CASSQLQGGNSPLHF	TGCGCCAGCAGCCAATTACAGGGGGGAAATTCACCCCTCCACTTT
TRBV11-2	NA	TRBD2	TRBJ2-5	CASSPGLAVETQYF	TGTGCCAGCAGCCCCGGACTAGCGGTGGAGACCCAGTACTTC
TRBV28	NA	NA	TRBJ1-1	CASSFSTEAFF	TGTGCCAGCAGTTTTAGCACTGAAGCTTTCTTT
TRBV2	few	TRBD1	TRBJ2-7	CASSAGTGSYEQYF	TGTGCCAGCAGTGCCGGGACAGGGAGCTACGAGCAGTACTTC
TRBV5-1	NA	TRBD1	TRBJ2-5	CASSTGELQETQYF	TGCGCCAGCAGCACAGGGGAGCTCCAAGAGACCCAGTACTTC